Listed below are T cell receptor beta chains from one sample, sequenced in a study of neurological immune-mediated disorders. TCRdb reprocessed the 5' RACE reads via MiXCR and lists one record per CDR3 protein. The table includes 55,000 to 70,000 distinct CDR3 sequences, roughly 5% detected once. The sequenced sample consisted of PBMCs. These receptors originate from a human donor with multiple sclerosis. The donor label of this sample is uncertain. Each CDR3 is given with its conserved first and last residue. The D gene is left open where the match is weak. Size is omitted from some rows. Given values are once, few, many or a class for expanded clones.

v_call: TRBV5-1
j_call: TRBJ1-4
d_call: -
clone_size: many
cdr3_nt: TGCGCCAGCAGCTTGTTGGCAGCCCGGGGCGAAAAACTGTTTTTT
cdr3_aa: CASSLLAARGEKLFF

v_call: TRBV6-2/TRBV6-3
j_call: TRBJ2-7
d_call: -
clone_size: few
cdr3_nt: TGTGCCAGCAGTTATTTAGGGACCGACGACGAGCAGTACTTC
cdr3_aa: CASSYLGTDDEQYF

v_call: TRBV25-1
j_call: TRBJ2-7
d_call: -
clone_size: large
cdr3_nt: TGTGCCAGCAGTGAGGGCTACGAGCAGTACTTC
cdr3_aa: CASSEGYEQYF

v_call: TRBV20-1
j_call: TRBJ2-3
d_call: TRBD2
clone_size: many
cdr3_nt: TGCAGTGCTAGTCCCGTAGCGGGGGGTACAGATACGCAGTATTTT
cdr3_aa: CSASPVAGGTDTQYF

v_call: TRBV4-2
j_call: TRBJ1-6
d_call: -
clone_size: many
cdr3_nt: TGTGCCAGCAGCCAAGATGCCGGGGGGCATTCACCCCTCCACTTT
cdr3_aa: CASSQDAGGHSPLHF

v_call: TRBV6-1
j_call: TRBJ1-6
d_call: -
clone_size: many
cdr3_nt: TGTGCCAGCAGTGAAAGGGTTTTCTATAATTCACCCCTCCACTTT
cdr3_aa: CASSERVFYNSPLHF

v_call: TRBV5-1
j_call: TRBJ1-6
d_call: -
clone_size: many
cdr3_nt: TGCGCCAGCAGCTTGGAGGCAGGGACAAGCTCCTATAATTCACCCCTCCACTTT
cdr3_aa: CASSLEAGTSSYNSPLHF

v_call: TRBV5-1
j_call: TRBJ2-2
d_call: -
clone_size: many
cdr3_nt: TGCGCCAGCAGCCATCCGGGTTCCACCGGGGAGCTGTTTTTT
cdr3_aa: CASSHPGSTGELFF

v_call: TRBV5-1
j_call: TRBJ1-2
d_call: TRBD1
clone_size: many
cdr3_nt: TGCGCCAGCAGCGAGCCGGGACAGGGGGATGGCTACACCTTC
cdr3_aa: CASSEPGQGDGYTF

v_call: TRBV11-3
j_call: TRBJ2-7
d_call: -
clone_size: -
cdr3_nt: TGTGCCAGCAGCTTAGGGATGGGAAGGCACGAGCAGTACTTC
cdr3_aa: CASSLGMGRHEQYF

v_call: TRBV5-1
j_call: TRBJ1-1
d_call: -
clone_size: -
cdr3_nt: TGCGCCAGTTCGGACCAACCGAACACTGAAGCTTTCTTT
cdr3_aa: CASSDQPNTEAFF

v_call: TRBV10-3
j_call: TRBJ1-1
d_call: -
clone_size: many
cdr3_nt: TGTGCCATCAGTGGGACAGCTGAGGACACTGAAGCTTTCTTT
cdr3_aa: CAISGTAEDTEAFF

v_call: TRBV7-9
j_call: TRBJ2-3
d_call: -
clone_size: many
cdr3_nt: TGTGCCAGCAGCTGGCTTCCGTATGGGTCGCAGTATTTT
cdr3_aa: CASSWLPYGSQYF

v_call: TRBV5-1
j_call: TRBJ2-3
d_call: TRBD2
clone_size: many
cdr3_nt: TGCGCCAGCAGGATACTAGCGGGGGTCACAGATACGCAGTATTTT
cdr3_aa: CASRILAGVTDTQYF

v_call: TRBV20-1
j_call: TRBJ2-3
d_call: -
clone_size: many
cdr3_nt: TGCAGTTCGTCTAGGGTGGCGTTTAGGGCAGATACGCAGTATTTT
cdr3_aa: CSSSRVAFRADTQYF

v_call: TRBV5-1
j_call: TRBJ1-3
d_call: -
clone_size: -
cdr3_nt: TGCGCCAGCAGCTTGGAGGGGACGGGAAACACCATATATTTT
cdr3_aa: CASSLEGTGNTIYF

v_call: TRBV5-1
j_call: TRBJ1-6
d_call: TRBD1
clone_size: many
cdr3_nt: TGCGCCAGCAGCTATTTCGGACAGGATAATTCACCCCTCCACTTT
cdr3_aa: CASSYFGQDNSPLHF

v_call: TRBV5-1
j_call: TRBJ2-5
d_call: -
clone_size: many
cdr3_nt: TGCGCCAGCAGGTCCAGTAACCAAGAGACCCAGTACTTC
cdr3_aa: CASRSSNQETQYF

v_call: TRBV4-1
j_call: TRBJ2-5
d_call: -
clone_size: many
cdr3_nt: TGCGCCAGCAGCCAGATCGGGCAAGAGACCCAGTACTTC
cdr3_aa: CASSQIGQETQYF

v_call: TRBV7-3
j_call: TRBJ2-7
d_call: -
clone_size: many
cdr3_nt: TGTGCCAGCAGTCCCGGGGTTGGACGCGAGCAGTACTTC
cdr3_aa: CASSPGVGREQYF

v_call: TRBV20-1
j_call: TRBJ1-5
d_call: -
clone_size: many
cdr3_nt: TGCAGTGCTAGAGATCTGGTCCGGGGCCTCATACTATTT
cdr3_aa: CSARDLVRGLILF

v_call: TRBV7-9
j_call: TRBJ2-6
d_call: -
clone_size: many
cdr3_nt: TGTGCCAGCAGTCCGTGGCAGGCTCCAGGGGCCAACGTCCTGACTTTC
cdr3_aa: CASSPWQAPGANVLTF

v_call: TRBV7-3
j_call: TRBJ2-2
d_call: -
clone_size: many
cdr3_nt: TGTGCCAGCAGCTTAAACAGCCCATCGAACACCGGGGAGCTGTTTTTT
cdr3_aa: CASSLNSPSNTGELFF

v_call: TRBV5-5
j_call: TRBJ2-1
d_call: -
clone_size: many
cdr3_nt: TGTGCCAGCAGCTTGGGGGCTTTCAATGAGCAGTTCTTC
cdr3_aa: CASSLGAFNEQFF

v_call: TRBV18
j_call: TRBJ1-5
d_call: TRBD1
clone_size: many
cdr3_nt: TGTGCCAGCTCACTCTCGACAGGGGGTAGGGGTCAGCCCCAGCATTTT
cdr3_aa: CASSLSTGGRGQPQHF

v_call: TRBV18
j_call: TRBJ2-5
d_call: -
clone_size: many
cdr3_nt: TGTGCCAGCTCACCCGCGTACCAAGAGACCCAGTACTTC
cdr3_aa: CASSPAYQETQYF

v_call: TRBV11-2
j_call: TRBJ2-7
d_call: -
clone_size: few
cdr3_nt: TGTGCCAGCAGCTTGCTACCAGGACCCTACGAGCAGTACTTC
cdr3_aa: CASSLLPGPYEQYF

v_call: TRBV9
j_call: TRBJ1-3
d_call: -
clone_size: -
cdr3_nt: TGTGCCAGCAGCGTATCATCGCAGGGGTCGGGAAACACCATATATTTT
cdr3_aa: CASSVSSQGSGNTIYF

v_call: TRBV6-1
j_call: TRBJ1-2
d_call: -
clone_size: few
cdr3_nt: TGTGCCAGCAGGCCTAGGGGTGGCTATGGCTACACCTTC
cdr3_aa: CASRPRGGYGYTF

v_call: TRBV5-1
j_call: TRBJ2-2
d_call: -
clone_size: many
cdr3_nt: TGCGCCAGCAGCCGCCGGGACATCCCCCCAGGGGAGCTGTTTTTT
cdr3_aa: CASSRRDIPPGELFF

v_call: TRBV5-1
j_call: TRBJ1-1
d_call: -
clone_size: -
cdr3_nt: TGCGCCAGCAGCTTGGACTGGGGGGCGAACACTGAAGCTTTCTTT
cdr3_aa: CASSLDWGANTEAFF

v_call: TRBV7-3
j_call: TRBJ2-1
d_call: TRBD2
clone_size: many
cdr3_nt: TGTGCCAGCAGCTTAATAGGTTTTAGCGGGAGAGACAATGAGCAGTTCTTC
cdr3_aa: CASSLIGFSGRDNEQFF

v_call: TRBV20-1
j_call: TRBJ1-6
d_call: -
clone_size: many
cdr3_nt: TGCAGTGCTAGAGAAGATACTAATTCACCCCTCCACTTT
cdr3_aa: CSAREDTNSPLHF

v_call: TRBV10-3
j_call: TRBJ2-6
d_call: -
clone_size: -
cdr3_nt: TGTGCCATCAGTGAGCCCTGGGCCCCTTGGACAGCAGACGCTGGGGCCAACGTCCTGACTTTC
cdr3_aa: CAISEPWAPWTADAGANVLTF

v_call: TRBV3-1
j_call: TRBJ2-7
d_call: -
clone_size: many
cdr3_nt: TGTGCCAGCAGCCAAGAGCTTCTTGTCTACGAGCAGTACTTC
cdr3_aa: CASSQELLVYEQYF

v_call: TRBV5-1
j_call: TRBJ2-5
d_call: TRBD1
clone_size: many
cdr3_nt: TGCGCCAGCAGCCTGGCAGGGGGCCCAGAGACCCAGTACTTC
cdr3_aa: CASSLAGGPETQYF

v_call: TRBV25-1
j_call: TRBJ1-3
d_call: -
clone_size: many
cdr3_nt: TGTGCCAGCAGTGAACCCGGGGCCAAAGGAAACACCATATATTTT
cdr3_aa: CASSEPGAKGNTIYF

v_call: TRBV5-1
j_call: TRBJ2-7
d_call: TRBD1
clone_size: many
cdr3_nt: TGCGCCAGCAGCGGCGGGACAGGGGGCAACGAGCAGTACTTC
cdr3_aa: CASSGGTGGNEQYF

v_call: TRBV3-1
j_call: TRBJ2-1
d_call: -
clone_size: many
cdr3_nt: TGTGCCAGCAGCCAAGATGGGTCCCCTAGCCGAGAGCAGTTCTTC
cdr3_aa: CASSQDGSPSREQFF

v_call: TRBV18
j_call: TRBJ2-7
d_call: -
clone_size: -
cdr3_nt: TGTGCCAGCTCACCGACCGGCATCTCCTACGAGCAGTACTTC
cdr3_aa: CASSPTGISYEQYF

v_call: TRBV5-1
j_call: TRBJ2-3
d_call: -
clone_size: many
cdr3_nt: TGCGCCAGCAGCTTGGGACAGGCAGATACGCAGTATTTT
cdr3_aa: CASSLGQADTQYF

v_call: TRBV15
j_call: TRBJ2-7
d_call: -
clone_size: medium-sized
cdr3_nt: TGTGCCACCAGCAGAGATCAAGACAGCGTCTACTTC
cdr3_aa: CATSRDQDSVYF

v_call: TRBV6-5
j_call: TRBJ2-1
d_call: TRBD2
clone_size: many
cdr3_nt: TGTGCCAGCAGTTACTCCCTAGCGGGGGACAATGAGCAGTTCTTC
cdr3_aa: CASSYSLAGDNEQFF

v_call: TRBV5-1
j_call: TRBJ1-2
d_call: -
clone_size: many
cdr3_nt: TGCGCCAGCAGCTTGAGTGTTGCCTTTGGCTACACCTTC
cdr3_aa: CASSLSVAFGYTF

v_call: TRBV20-1
j_call: TRBJ1-4
d_call: TRBD1
clone_size: many
cdr3_nt: TGCAGTGCCTTGGACAGGGGGCGAGATGAAAAACTGTTTTTT
cdr3_aa: CSALDRGRDEKLFF

v_call: TRBV5-1
j_call: TRBJ2-1
d_call: -
clone_size: many
cdr3_nt: TGCGCCAGCAGCTTACTGGGGCAGGGGAATTCCTACAATGAGCAGTTCTTC
cdr3_aa: CASSLLGQGNSYNEQFF

v_call: TRBV6-6
j_call: TRBJ1-5
d_call: -
clone_size: many
cdr3_nt: TGTGCCAGCAGAACACTAATCAGTTATCAGCCCCAGCATTTT
cdr3_aa: CASRTLISYQPQHF